These T cell receptor beta chains were read from a single sample in a study of blood T cell repertoires in COVID-19. TCRdb's table, derived via immunoSEQ multiplex PCR, lists solely in-frame clones and lacks some. The sample lists about 68,000 clones, around nine tenths occurring once. Sequencing used peripheral blood. The receptors derive from a human donor in a cohort sampled during active COVID-19. The CDR3 runs from the conserved cysteine through the conserved F or W. A D gene is named only where the DNA matches it firmly. Clone size is not always given. Where it is, it says once, few, many or a class for expanded clones.

. TRBJ1-5 . TRBV6-2/TRBV6-3 CASSYSGAAQQPQHF TGTGCCAGCAGTTACTCGGGGGCAGCTCAGCAGCCCCAGCATTTT
. TRBJ2-5 . TRBV5-8 CASSTRTVGFKETQYF TGTGCCAGCAGCACCCGGACTGTCGGGTTTAAAGAGACCCAGTACTTC
. TRBJ2-3 TRBD2 TRBV6-5 CASTERGASGHTQYF TGTGCCAGCACGGAGCGGGGGGCCAGCGGGCATACGCAGTATTTT
. TRBJ1-6 . TRBV5-1 CASSLQGKGSPLHF TGCGCCAGCAGCTTGCAGGGAAAGGGCTCACCCCTCCACTTT
. TRBJ1-1 TRBD1 TRBV5-1 CASSPSGGQEAFF TGCGCCAGCAGCCCCTCAGGGGGTCAGGAAGCTTTCTTT
. TRBJ2-7 TRBD1 TRBV27 CASSFGTGSYEQYF TGTGCCAGCAGTTTCGGGACAGGGTCCTACGAGCAGTACTTC
many TRBJ1-2 TRBD1 TRBV18 CASSPDRETYGYTF TGTGCCAGCTCACCGGACAGGGAGACATATGGCTACACCTTC
. TRBJ2-5 TRBD1 TRBV9 CASSAQPRGQETQYF TGTGCCAGCAGCGCACAACCCAGGGGGCAAGAGACCCAGTACTTC
. TRBJ2-7 TRBD2 TRBV6-4 CASSERLAGRYEQYF TGTGCCAGCAGCGAACGACTAGCGGGACGATACGAGCAGTACTTC
. TRBJ1-6 . TRBV5-6 CASSFGQISFSPLHF TGTGCCAGCAGCTTCGGACAGATTTCCTTTTCACCCCTCCACTTT
once TRBJ2-2 TRBD1 TRBV27 CASSSWDRPTGELFF TGTGCCAGCAGTTCCTGGGACAGACCTACCGGGGAGCTGTTTTTT
once TRBJ2-2 TRBD1 TRBV10-1 CASSQDRGTGELFF TGCGCCAGCAGCCAAGACAGGGGCACCGGGGAGCTGTTTTTT
. TRBJ2-2 . TRBV6-4 CASSEQLNTGELFF TGTGCCAGCAGTGAACAGCTGAACACCGGGGAGCTGTTTTTT
. TRBJ1-1 . TRBV18 CASSPKSVNTEAFF TGTGCCAGCTCACCAAAATCGGTGAACACTGAAGCTTTCTTT
. TRBJ2-7 . TRBV5-1 CASSLGTGIVSYEQYF TGCGCCAGCAGCTTGGGTACAGGGATAGTCTCCTACGAGCAGTACTTC
once TRBJ1-5 . TRBV5-1 CASSLGAGNTNQPQHF TGCGCCAGCAGCTTGGGGGCAGGGAACACCAATCAGCCCCAGCATTTT
. TRBJ2-7 . TRBV23-1 CASSHCYEQYF TGCGCCAGCAGTCACTGTTACGAGCAGTACTTC
. TRBJ2-2 TRBD1 TRBV4-3 CASSLGQGLSGELFF TGCGCCAGCAGCCTAGGACAGGGACTTTCCGGGGAGCTGTTTTTT
. TRBJ1-5 . TRBV7-2 CASSLHFDQPQHF TGTGCCAGCAGCTTACACTTCGATCAGCCCCAGCATTTT
. TRBJ1-3 . TRBV10-3 CAISESLQGNTIYF TGTGCCATCAGTGAGTCGCTTCAGGGAAACACCATATATTTT
. TRBJ1-6 TRBD1 TRBV7-2 CASSLRTGLREPLHF TGTGCCAGCAGCTTACGGACAGGGTTGCGTGAACCCCTCCACTTT
. TRBJ1-5 . TRBV28 CASRPRLGGSPNQPQHF TGTGCCAGCAGACCCCGTCTTGGAGGGAGCCCAAATCAGCCCCAGCATTTT
. TRBJ2-7 TRBD1 TRBV5-1 CASSLGDRGTNYEQYF TGCGCCAGCAGCTTGGGGGACAGGGGTACCAACTACGAGCAGTACTTC
. TRBJ2-7 TRBD1 TRBV5-1 CASSAGGTGSYEQYF TGCGCCAGCAGCGCCGGGGGGACAGGGAGCTACGAGCAGTACTTC
once TRBJ2-5 . TRBV10-3 CAISEMRETQYF TGTGCCATCAGTGAGATGAGGGAGACCCAGTACTTC
. TRBJ1-1 . TRBV6-6 CASSRFPEAFF TGTGCCAGCAGCCGGTTCCCGGAAGCTTTCTTT
. TRBJ1-1 TRBD1 TRBV9 CASSVAMTGENTETFF TGTGCCAGCAGCGTAGCAATGACAGGGGAAAACACTGAAACTTTCTTT
. TRBJ2-5 . TRBV3-1/TRBV3-2 CASSFGRGIGTQYF TGTGCCAGCAGCTTCGGTCGGGGAATAGGGACCCAGTACTTC
. TRBJ1-2 TRBD1 TRBV6-5 CASSYSGQGGYGYTF TGTGCCAGCAGTTACTCGGGACAGGGGGGCTATGGCTACACCTTC
. TRBJ2-1 . TRBV7-9 CASTDTIEQFF TGTGCCAGCACCGACACCATTGAGCAGTTCTTC
few TRBJ2-7 . TRBV6-5 CASSPAPTYEQYF TGTGCCAGCAGCCCCGCGCCGACCTACGAGCAGTACTTC
. TRBJ2-2 . TRBV3-1/TRBV3-2 CASSPDIGTGELFF TGTGCCAGCAGCCCTGACATCGGAACCGGGGAGCTGTTTTTT
. TRBJ2-7 . TRBV12-3/TRBV12-4 CASGRGEQYF TGTGCCAGCGGGAGGGGGGAGCAGTACTTC
. TRBJ1-4 . TRBV2 CASSQWGDVMLFF TGTGCCAGCAGCCAGTGGGGGGATGTTATGCTGTTTTTT
. TRBJ1-5 . TRBV19 CASSIPASVGARQPQHF TGTGCCAGTAGTATCCCCGCCTCTGTAGGGGCGCGGCAGCCCCAGCATTTT
. TRBJ1-1 TRBD1 TRBV7-2 CASSLEGQGYTEAFF TGTGCCAGCAGCTTAGAGGGACAGGGCTACACTGAAGCTTTCTTT
. TRBJ1-1 TRBD1 TRBV6-5 CASIRGRDTEAFF TGTGCCAGCATCAGGGGGCGAGATACTGAAGCTTTCTTT
. TRBJ1-2 TRBD1 TRBV30 CAWRDRGGLGYTF TGTGCCTGGAGGGACAGGGGTGGATTAGGCTACACCTTC
. TRBJ1-1 . TRBV3-1/TRBV3-2 CASSQVLDSREAFF TGTGCCAGCAGCCAAGTACTGGACAGTCGTGAAGCTTTCTTT
. TRBJ2-2 . TRBV9 CASSVLDTGELFF TGTGCCAGCAGCGTCCTAGACACCGGGGAGCTGTTTTTT
. TRBJ2-1 TRBD1 TRBV19 CASSLRGQGRDEQFF TGTGCCAGTAGCCTCCGGGGACAGGGGCGGGATGAGCAGTTCTTC
once TRBJ1-1 TRBD1 TRBV9 CASSVVGQGARRNTEAFF TGTGCCAGCAGCGTAGTAGGACAGGGGGCTAGGAGGAACACTGAAGCTTTCTTT
. TRBJ2-5 TRBD2 TRBV6-2/TRBV6-3 CASSYFSGASQTQYF TGTGCCAGCAGTTACTTCAGCGGGGCGTCGCAGACCCAGTACTTC
. TRBJ2-1 . TRBV3-1/TRBV3-2 CASSPVNANEQFF TGTGCCAGCAGCCCCGTGAACGCGAATGAGCAGTTCTTC
once TRBJ1-1 . TRBV28 CASSTSRGTGAFF TGTGCCAGCAGTACCTCTCGGGGGACGGGAGCTTTCTTT
. TRBJ1-2 . TRBV12-5 CASGHRQEVDYGYTF TGTGCTAGTGGTCACAGACAGGAGGTGGACTATGGCTACACCTTC
. TRBJ2-5 . TRBV5-1 CASSAEGPPRETQYF TGCGCCAGCAGCGCGGAGGGACCCCCCCGAGAGACCCAGTACTTC
once TRBJ1-1 TRBD1 TRBV27 CASSPPTTGKAFF TGTGCCAGCAGTCCACCTACGACAGGGAAAGCTTTCTTT
. TRBJ1-2 . TRBV12-3/TRBV12-4 CASSFGRGGYTF TGTGCCAGCAGTTTTGGAAGGGGTGGCTACACCTTC
once TRBJ2-7 TRBD2 TRBV6-5 CASSSGLAASHEQYF TGTGCCAGCAGTTCGGGACTAGCTGCGAGCCACGAGCAGTACTTC
. TRBJ1-4 . TRBV7-2 CASARGTNEKLFF TGTGCCAGCGCCCGGGGAACTAATGAAAAACTGTTTTTT
. TRBJ2-1 . TRBV7-9 CASSSRGASEQFF TGTGCCAGCAGCTCCAGGGGTGCTTCAGAGCAGTTCTTC
. TRBJ1-5 TRBD1 TRBV30 CAWNRDRGNQPQHF TGTGCCTGGAACCGGGACAGGGGGAATCAGCCCCAGCATTTT
. TRBJ2-7 . TRBV11-2 CASSSFGDEQYF TGTGCCAGCAGCTCCTTCGGTGACGAGCAGTACTTC
. TRBJ2-7 TRBD2 TRBV4-2 CASSQVIGLADYEQYF TGTGCCAGCAGCCAAGTTATAGGTCTAGCGGACTACGAGCAGTACTTC
. TRBJ2-1 TRBD2 TRBV28 CAGSPGLAGGPGNEQFF TGTGCCGGATCGCCGGGACTAGCGGGGGGGCCGGGGAATGAGCAGTTCTTC
. TRBJ2-1 . TRBV19 CASSIGRANVEQFF TGTGCCAGTAGTATAGGGCGGGCTAACGTTGAGCAGTTCTTC
. TRBJ2-2 TRBD2 TRBV19 CASSIDGTSGGAPGELFF TGTGCCAGTAGTATAGATGGGACTAGCGGGGGGGCCCCCGGGGAGCTGTTTTTT
. TRBJ1-2 . TRBV7-9 CASSIYEGGYTF TGTGCCAGCAGCATCTACGAGGGAGGCTACACCTTC
. TRBJ2-2 TRBD2 TRBV4-1 CASSQGGSSGGGTGELFF TGCGCCAGCAGCCAAGGGGGCTCTAGCGGGGGTGGCACCGGGGAGCTGTTTTTT